The 20 T cell receptor beta chains below all came from one sample that was sequenced in a study of cytomegalovirus exposure and HLA in healthy donors (dated by TCRdb to between 2016 and 2019). The protocol used for the library was the immunoSEQ multiplex PCR assay. For the multiplex PCR, a mixture combining 60 forward primers for TCR Vbeta segments and 13 reverse primers for TCR Jbeta segments was used. TCRdb retrieved this table from immuneACCESS and kept in-frame rearrangements only. Not all clones are present; in checked studies, unresolved V genes account for under half, and no reason is known for the remainder. Within this sample are fewer than 200,000 clones, with around 80% of them counted one time only. Around 4.1% of the sample lies in the top ten. Sequences were obtained from PBMCs. These receptor sequences come from a woman aged 50 to 60 in good health and CMV-seropositive.

The V call is TRBV27, the J call TRBJ2-3; a weak D match, TRBD1 (5 bases). This CDR3 has 14 amino acids. Trimming pared 5 bases from V and 0 bases from J, leaving 9 bases between. Germline V CDR1 and CDR2: MNHEY, SMNVEV (reference sequence). CDR3 loop: CASSHRSSTDTQYF. CDR3 coding DNA: TGTGCCAGCAGTCACAGGTCTAGCACAGATACGCAGTATTTT.

The chain joins TRBV6-5 to TRBJ2-3; maybe TRBD2 (7 bases). Germline assignment: CDR1 MNHEY and CDR2 SVGAGI. The V end was cut by 8 bases, the J end by 3 bases, with 18 bases between. The length of the CDR3 is 15 residues. The CDR3 is CASRRGGGVTDTQYF. For the CDR3, the DNA is TGTGCCAGCCGCCGGGGAGGGGGGGTGACAGATACGCAGTATTTT.

This chain joins TRBV7-6 and TRBJ2-4; D may be TRBD2 (7 bases). The CDR3 consists of 20 residues. The germline CDR1 and CDR2 sequences are SGHVS and FNYEAQ. Trimming left V 5 bases short and J 2 bases short, with 28 bases between. This CDR3 reads CASSKNAGGTLFESKNIQYF. CDR3 nucleotides: TGTGCCAGCAGCAAAAATGCCGGGGGGACACTTTTTGAATCCAAAAACATTCAGTACTTC.

The chain links TRBV5-1 to TRBJ1-2; tentative D call: TRBD1 (5 bases). The CDR3 totals 14 residues. CDR1 is SGHRS and CDR2 is YFSETQ in the germline V gene. Trimming took off 5 bases at V and 2 bases at J, with 13 bases between the two ends. CDR3 sequence: CASSPGLSNYGYTF. The CDR3 nucleotides read TGCGCCAGCAGTCCAGGGTTGTCGAACTATGGCTACACCTTC.

J is TRBJ2-6 and V is TRBV28; tentative D call: TRBD1 (6 bases). The CDR3 is 20 amino acids. CDR1 is MDHEN, CDR2 SYDVKM, per germline. V dropped 1 base and J dropped 1 base, with 20 bases sitting between them. The DNA of the CDR3 is TGTGCCAGCAGTTTATCTCGGACAGACCTCTTCCTTTCTGGGGCCAACGTCCTGACTTTC. It yields the protein CASSLSRTDLFLSGANVLTF.

The chain recombines TRBV27 with TRBJ1-1; D is undetermined. Germline CDR1 reads MNHEY; CDR2 reads SMNVEV (reference sequence). The V gene lost 2 bases and the J gene lost 3 bases, with 7 bases spanning the gap. This CDR3 has 13 amino acids. The CDR3 protein is CASSLPSDTEAFF. Here the CDR3 DNA reads TGTGCCAGCAGTTTACCTAGCGACACTGAAGCTTTCTTT.

The chain recombines TRBV19 with TRBJ1-6, with D possibly TRBD1 on 6 matching bases. The CDR3 is 16 amino acids. Trimming took off 5 bases at V and 5 bases at J, with 16 bases between the two ends. Germline V gene lookup returns CDR1 LNHDA and CDR2 SQIVND (reference sequence). The CDR3 protein is CASSDLGGADNSPLHF. In DNA form, the CDR3 reads TGTGCCAGTAGTGATCTCGGGGGGGCGGATAATTCACCCCTCCACTTT. Based on the CDR3 plus reference TRBV19 and TRBJ1-6, the full variable domain is DGGITQSPKYLFRKEGQNVTLSCEQNLNHDAMYWYRQDPGQGLRLIYYSQIVNDFQKGDIAEGYSVSREKKESFPLTVTSAQKNPTAFYLCASSDLGGADNSPLHFGNGTRLTVT.

In its sample, this clone was seen once. V and J are TRBV11-3 and TRBJ2-2; D gene unclear. This CDR3 contains 12 residues. V gave up 5 bases and J gave up 6 bases, with 7 bases separating them. Germline V gives CDR1 SGHNT, CDR2 YENEEA. CDR3 sequence: CASSRSAGELFF. Written as DNA, the CDR3 is TGTGCCAGCAGCCGGAGCGCCGGGGAGCTGTTTTTT.

The rearrangement uses TRBV2 and TRBJ2-1; D perhaps matches TRBD1 (5 bases). V was cut by 5 bases and J by 8 bases, with 10 bases left in between. The CDR3 has 12 amino acids. The germline V gene encodes CDR1 SNHLY and CDR2 FYNNEI. CDR3 coding DNA: TGTGCCAGCAGTTCAGGGTTTTATGAGCAGTTCTTC. This encodes CASSSGFYEQFF.

The chain recombines TRBV7-9 with TRBJ2-3; TRBD2 matches 7 bases. Germline loops: CDR1 SEHNR, CDR2 FQNEAQ (reference sequence). This CDR3 region has 11 residues. The chain's CDR3 is CSWGGTDTQYF. The DNA of the CDR3 is TGTTCCTGGGGGGGAACAGATACGCAGTATTTT.

The rearrangement joins TRBV18 to TRBJ1-2; TRBD1 matches at 7 bases. The V segment lost 3 bases and the J segment 2 bases; nucleotides outside the gene matches: 6. The CDR3 is made up of 15 amino acids. CDR1 is KGHSH, CDR2 LQKENI, per germline. The CDR3 reads CASSPDMDRNYGYTF. CDR3 DNA: TGTGCCAGCTCACCCGATATGGACAGGAACTATGGCTACACCTTC. The variable domain in full, with the rest retrieved from reference TRBV18 and TRBJ1-2, is NAGVMQNPRHLVRRRGQEARLRCSPMKGHSHVYWYRQLPEEGLKFMVYLQKENIIDESGMPKERFSAEFPKEGPSILRIQQVVRGDSAAYFCASSPDMDRNYGYTFGSGTRLTVV.

This chain joins TRBV7-3 and TRBJ2-3, with D perhaps TRBD2 (6 bases). The germline V gene has CDR1 SGHTA and CDR2 FQGTGA. The CDR3 runs 14 residues. The germline V and J ends were trimmed by 2 bases and 5 bases, with 11 bases remaining between them. CDR3: CASSLRPAGDTQYF. The CDR3 DNA reads TGTGCCAGCAGCTTACGCCCAGCGGGAGATACGCAGTATTTT.

This chain joins TRBV7-2 and TRBJ2-5; D unresolved. CDR3 length equals 14 residues. V lost 1 base and J lost 3, with 9 bases in between. The germline V gene has CDR1 SGHTA and CDR2 FQGNSA. CDR3 region: CASSLEVREETQYF. In DNA, the CDR3 is TGTGCCAGCAGCTTAGAGGTCCGGGAAGAGACCCAGTACTTC.

The chain has TRBV28 and TRBJ1-5; no clear D. Trimming removed 0 bases from V and 2 bases from J, with 14 bases in between. Germline-derived CDR1 and CDR2 are MDHEN and SYDVKM. This CDR3 contains 17 residues. The CDR3 region has the DNA TGTGCCAGCAGTTTATGGGGAGGGTTGGGTCGCAATCAGCCCCAGCATTTT. This sequence encodes CASSLWGGLGRNQPQHF.

The CDR3 sequence is CSVGQGSETQYF. CDR3 nucleotides: TGCAGCGTCGGTCAGGGATCAGAGACCCAGTACTTC. The chain joins TRBV29-1 to TRBJ2-5, with D perhaps TRBD1 (5 bases). This CDR3 comprises 12 residues. V was cut by 6 bases and J by 4 bases, with 12 bases left in between. Germline lookup yields CDR1 SQVTM and CDR2 ANQGSEA. The variable domain in full, completed from reference TRBV29-1 and TRBJ2-5, reads SAVISQKPSRDICQRGTSLTIQCQVDSQVTMMFWYRQQPGQSLTLIATANQGSEATYESGFVIDKFPISRPNLTFSTLTVSNMSPEDSSIYLCSVGQGSETQYFGPGTRLLVL.

The chain employs TRBV10-1 and TRBJ2-2, with TRBD2 matching over 8 bases. The junction had 4 bases not matched to a gene; V was cut back by 7 bases and J by 0 bases. The CDR3 is 15 amino acids. Germline CDR1 reads WNHNN; CDR2 reads SYGVQD (reference sequence). This chain's CDR3 is CASTPGGPNTGELFF. The CDR3 DNA is TGCGCCAGCACGCCGGGGGGGCCGAACACCGGGGAGCTGTTTTTT.

The gene calls are TRBV19 and TRBJ1-5; TRBD1 aligns across 7 bases. V shed 10 bases, J shed 5 bases, and the junction held 8 bases outside the gene matches. This CDR3 contains 13 residues. Germline V gives CDR1 LNHDA, CDR2 SQIVND (reference sequence). CDR3 nucleotides: TGTGCCAACCCGGGACAGATTTATCAGCCCCAGCATTTT. This encodes CANPGQIYQPQHF.

The chain is built from TRBV4-2 and TRBJ2-5; TRBD2 matches at 13 bases. Looked up from germline, CDR1 is LGHNA and CDR2 is YNFKEQ. The CDR3 has 17 amino acids. The V segment lost 1 base and the J segment 3 bases; nucleotides outside the gene matches: 5. The CDR3 reads CASSQGTSGSGKETQYF. Written as DNA, the CDR3 is TGTGCCAGCAGCCAAGGGACTAGCGGGAGTGGGAAAGAGACCCAGTACTTC.

The J gene is TRBJ2-4, the V gene TRBV5-6; 9 nucleotides align to TRBD2. In germline, CDR1 is SGHDT, CDR2 YYEEEE. The CDR3 extends over 16 amino acids. V was clipped by 4 bases and J by 10 bases; unmatched bases: 15. The CDR3 DNA follows: TGTGCCAGCAGCCCGGGGGGACTAGCCGACGGAAGAATTCAGTACTTC. Translation gives CASSPGGLADGRIQYF. The variable domain in full, completed from reference TRBV5-6 and TRBJ2-4, reads DAGVTQSPTHLIKTRGQQVTLRCSPKSGHDTVSWYQQALGQGPQFIFQYYEEEERQRGNFPDRFSGHQFPNYSSELNVNALLLGDSALYLCASSPGGLADGRIQYFGAGTRLSVL.

CDR3 coding DNA: TGTGCCAGCAGCTTCGGCAGCGCAGATACGCAGTATTTT. Amino acid sequence: CASSFGSADTQYF. The V and J genes are TRBV7-2 and TRBJ2-3; D unclear. The germline V gene has CDR1 SGHTA and CDR2 FQGNSA. CDR3 length equals 13 residues. The V end lost 3 bases, the J end lost 4 bases, and 8 bases lay between the germline ends.